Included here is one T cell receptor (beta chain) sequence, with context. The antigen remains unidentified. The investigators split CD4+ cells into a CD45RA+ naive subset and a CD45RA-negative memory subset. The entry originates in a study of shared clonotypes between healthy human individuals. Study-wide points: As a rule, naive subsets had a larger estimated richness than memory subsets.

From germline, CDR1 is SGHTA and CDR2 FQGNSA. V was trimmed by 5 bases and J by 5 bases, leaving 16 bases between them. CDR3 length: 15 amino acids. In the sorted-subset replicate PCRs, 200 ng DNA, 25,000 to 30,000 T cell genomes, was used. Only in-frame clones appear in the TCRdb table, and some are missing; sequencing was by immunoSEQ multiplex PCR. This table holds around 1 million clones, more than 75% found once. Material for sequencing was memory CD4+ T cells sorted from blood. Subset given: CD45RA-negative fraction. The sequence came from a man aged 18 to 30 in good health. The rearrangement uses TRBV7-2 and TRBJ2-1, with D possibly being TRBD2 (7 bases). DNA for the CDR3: TGTGCCAGCAGCCACAGGGAGGGAGAAAACAATGAGCAGTTCTTC. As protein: CASSHREGENNEQFF.